This T cell receptor (beta chain) is drawn from a study of T-cell reconstitution after alpha-beta-depleted transplantation in children. Study-level findings and limits: Certain patients had high TCRbeta diversity at day 60, and it came from recipient T cells and thymic progenitors that survived. The study reportedly traced alpha-beta T cells about two months after transplant to several hundred expanded graft clones.

A TCRbeta library incorporating unique molecular identifiers was prepared. Each CDR3 protein gets one entry after TCRdb re-called the PCR reads with MiXCR. The data contain about 470,000 distinct CDR3 sequences, about 40% of them singletons. Between the trimmed V and J ends, which lost 0 bases and 3 bases, there was a span of 9 bases. Germline V gene lookup returns CDR1 MNHEY and CDR2 SMNVEV (reference sequence). This CDR3 spans 15 amino acids. Comment on this clonotype: The antigen is not known.

Sequenced here: PBMCs, sampled before TCRalphabeta/CD19-depleted stem cell transplant. This sequence originates from a girl aged 2-10 years with aplastic anemia, due to receive a stem cell transplant. V is TRBV27 and J is TRBJ2-1, with D unclear. In nucleotides, the CDR3 is TGTGCCAGCAGTTTATCAGGGCCAGGCTACAATGAGCAGTTCTTC. This codes for CASSLSGPGYNEQFF.